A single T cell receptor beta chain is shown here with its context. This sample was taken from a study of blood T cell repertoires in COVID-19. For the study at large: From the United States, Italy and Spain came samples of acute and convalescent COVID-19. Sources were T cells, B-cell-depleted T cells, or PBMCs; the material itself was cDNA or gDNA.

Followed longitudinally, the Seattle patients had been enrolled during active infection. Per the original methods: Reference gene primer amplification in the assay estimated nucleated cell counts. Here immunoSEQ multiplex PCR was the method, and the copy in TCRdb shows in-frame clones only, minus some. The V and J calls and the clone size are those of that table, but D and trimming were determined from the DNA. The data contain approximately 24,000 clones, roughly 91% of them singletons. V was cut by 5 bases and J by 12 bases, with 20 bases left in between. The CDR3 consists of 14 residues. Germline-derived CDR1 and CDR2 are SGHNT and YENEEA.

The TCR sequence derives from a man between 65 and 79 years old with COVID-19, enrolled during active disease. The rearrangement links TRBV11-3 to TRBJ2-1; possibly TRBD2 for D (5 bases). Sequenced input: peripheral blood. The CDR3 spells CASSPSGLTMRQFF. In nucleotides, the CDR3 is TGTGCCAGCAGCCCGAGCGGTCTTACAATGAGGCAGTTCTTC.